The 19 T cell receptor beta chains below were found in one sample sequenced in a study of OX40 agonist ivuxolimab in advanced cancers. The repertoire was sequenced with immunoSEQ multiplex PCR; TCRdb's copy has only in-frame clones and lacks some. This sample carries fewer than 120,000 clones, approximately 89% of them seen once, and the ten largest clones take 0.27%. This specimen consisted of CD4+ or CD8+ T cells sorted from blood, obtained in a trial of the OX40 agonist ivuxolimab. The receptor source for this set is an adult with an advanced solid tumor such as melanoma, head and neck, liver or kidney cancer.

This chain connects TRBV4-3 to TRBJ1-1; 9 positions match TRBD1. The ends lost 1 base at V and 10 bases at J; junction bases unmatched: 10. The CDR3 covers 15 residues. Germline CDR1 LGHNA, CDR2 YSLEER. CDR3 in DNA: TGCGCCAGCAGCCAAGGGGACAGGGATCTACAAGGAGCTTTCTTT. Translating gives CASSQGDRDLQGAFF.

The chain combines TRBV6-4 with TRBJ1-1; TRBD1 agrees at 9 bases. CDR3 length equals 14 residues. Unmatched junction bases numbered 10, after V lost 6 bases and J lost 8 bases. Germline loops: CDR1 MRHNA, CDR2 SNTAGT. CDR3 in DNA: TGTGCCAGCAGATCCGGGACAGGGTTCGGGGAAGCTTTCTTT. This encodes CASRSGTGFGEAFF.

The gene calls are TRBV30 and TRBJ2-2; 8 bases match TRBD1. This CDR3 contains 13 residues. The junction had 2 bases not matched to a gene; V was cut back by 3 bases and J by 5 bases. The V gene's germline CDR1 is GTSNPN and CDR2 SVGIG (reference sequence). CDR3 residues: CAWRRTGTGELFF. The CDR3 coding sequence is TGTGCCTGGAGACGGACAGGGACCGGGGAGCTGTTTTTT. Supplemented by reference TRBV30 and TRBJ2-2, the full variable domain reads SQTIHQWPATLVQPVGSPLSLECTVEGTSNPNLYWYRQAAGRGLQLLFYSVGIGQISSEVPQNLSASRPQDRQFILSSKKLLLSDSGFYLCAWRRTGTGELFFGEGSRLTVL.

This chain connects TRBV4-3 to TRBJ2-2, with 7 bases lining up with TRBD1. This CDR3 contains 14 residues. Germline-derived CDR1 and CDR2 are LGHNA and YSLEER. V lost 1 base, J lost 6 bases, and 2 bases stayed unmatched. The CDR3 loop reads CASSQGQGAGELFF. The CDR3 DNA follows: TGCGCCAGCAGCCAAGGTCAGGGGGCCGGGGAGCTGTTTTTT.

CDR3 loop: CASKRTPQAEKLFF. Written as DNA, the CDR3 is TGTGCCAGTAAGCGGACACCCCAAGCCGAAAAACTGTTTTTT. The J gene is TRBJ1-4, the V gene TRBV19; maybe TRBD1 (5 bases). Germline V lookup: CDR1 LNHDA, CDR2 SQIVND (reference sequence). Trimming removed 7 bases at V and 8 bases at J, with 17 bases between. This CDR3 spans 14 amino acids.

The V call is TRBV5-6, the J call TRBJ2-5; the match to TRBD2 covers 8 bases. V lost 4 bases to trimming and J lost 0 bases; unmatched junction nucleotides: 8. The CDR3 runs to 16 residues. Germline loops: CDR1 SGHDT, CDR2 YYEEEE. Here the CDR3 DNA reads TGTGCCAGCAGCCCCTACCTACTAGCGGACCAAGAGACCCAGTACTTC. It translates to CASSPYLLADQETQYF.

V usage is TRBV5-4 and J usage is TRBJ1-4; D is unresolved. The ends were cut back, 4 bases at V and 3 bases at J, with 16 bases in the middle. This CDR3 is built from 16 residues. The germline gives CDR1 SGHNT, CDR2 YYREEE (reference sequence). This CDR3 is CASSQDFAGPNEKLFF. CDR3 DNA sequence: TGTGCCAGCAGCCAAGATTTTGCGGGCCCTAATGAAAAACTGTTTTTT. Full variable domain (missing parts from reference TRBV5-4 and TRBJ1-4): ETGVTQSPTHLIKTRGQQVTLRCSSQSGHNTVSWYQQALGQGPQFIFQYYREEENGRGNFPPRFSGLQFPNYSSELNVNALELDDSALYLCASSQDFAGPNEKLFFGSGTQLSVL.

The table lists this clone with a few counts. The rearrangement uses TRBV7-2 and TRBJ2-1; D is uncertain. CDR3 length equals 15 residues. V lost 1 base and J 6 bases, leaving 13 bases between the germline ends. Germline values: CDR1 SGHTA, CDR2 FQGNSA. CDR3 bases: TGTGCCAGCAGCTTAGGTGTATTAGGGTCCAATGAGCAGTTCTTC. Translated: CASSLGVLGSNEQFF. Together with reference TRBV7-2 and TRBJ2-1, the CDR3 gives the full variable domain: GAGVSQSPSNKVTEKGKDVELRCDPISGHTALYWYRQSLGQGLEFLIYFQGNSAPDKSGLPSDRFSAERTGGSVSTLTIQRTQQEDSAVYLCASSLGVLGSNEQFFGPGTRLTVL.

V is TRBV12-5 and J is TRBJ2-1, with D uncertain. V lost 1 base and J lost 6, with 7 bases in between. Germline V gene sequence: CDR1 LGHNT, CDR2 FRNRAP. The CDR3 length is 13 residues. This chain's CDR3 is CASGLAASNEQFF. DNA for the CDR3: TGTGCTAGTGGTTTGGCCGCTTCCAATGAGCAGTTCTTC.

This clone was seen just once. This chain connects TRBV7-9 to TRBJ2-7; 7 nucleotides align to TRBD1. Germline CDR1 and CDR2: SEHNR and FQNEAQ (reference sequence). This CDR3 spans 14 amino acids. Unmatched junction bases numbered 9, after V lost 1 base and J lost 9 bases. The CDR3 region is CASSLGLQGTGQYF. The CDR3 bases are TGTGCCAGCAGCTTAGGATTACAGGGGACGGGGCAGTACTTC. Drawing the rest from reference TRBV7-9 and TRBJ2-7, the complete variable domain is DTGVSQNPRHKITKRGQNVTFRCDPISEHNRLYWYRQTLGQGPEFLTYFQNEAQLEKSRLLSDRFSAERPKGSFSTLEIQRTEQGDSAMYLCASSLGLQGTGQYFGPGTRLTVT.

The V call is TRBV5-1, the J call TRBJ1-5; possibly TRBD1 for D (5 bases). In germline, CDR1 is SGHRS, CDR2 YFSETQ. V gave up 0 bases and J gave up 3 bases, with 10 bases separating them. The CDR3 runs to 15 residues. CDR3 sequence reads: CASSLGGRVNQPQHF. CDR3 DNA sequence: TGCGCCAGCAGCTTGGGAGGCAGGGTCAATCAGCCCCAGCATTTT. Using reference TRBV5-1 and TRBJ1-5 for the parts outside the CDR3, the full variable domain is KAGVTQTPRYLIKTRGQQVTLSCSPISGHRSVSWYQQTPGQGLQFLFEYFSETQRNKGNFPGRFSGRQFSNSRSEMNVSTLELGDSALYLCASSLGGRVNQPQHFGDGTRLSIL.

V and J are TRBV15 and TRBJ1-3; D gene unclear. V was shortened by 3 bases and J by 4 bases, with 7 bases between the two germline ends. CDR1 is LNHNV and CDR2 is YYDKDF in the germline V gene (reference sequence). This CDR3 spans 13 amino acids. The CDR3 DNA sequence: TGTGCCACCAGCAGGGACGGCGGAAACACCATATATTTT. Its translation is CATSRDGGNTIYF.

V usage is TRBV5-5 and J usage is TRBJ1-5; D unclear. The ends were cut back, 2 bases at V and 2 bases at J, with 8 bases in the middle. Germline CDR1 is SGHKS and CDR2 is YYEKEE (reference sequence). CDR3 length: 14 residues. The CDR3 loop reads CASSLGGGNQPQHF. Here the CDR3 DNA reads TGTGCCAGCAGCTTAGGAGGAGGCAATCAGCCCCAGCATTTT.

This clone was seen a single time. The CDR3 reads CASSLTKRTSSYEQYF. The CDR3 DNA reads as TGTGCCAGCAGTTTAACCAAGCGGACGAGCTCCTACGAGCAGTACTTC. The chain uses TRBV28 and TRBJ2-7, with D perhaps TRBD2 (5 bases). The length of the CDR3 is 16 residues. V was pared by 2 bases and J by 0 bases, with 14 bases between. The germline V gene encodes CDR1 MDHEN and CDR2 SYDVKM.

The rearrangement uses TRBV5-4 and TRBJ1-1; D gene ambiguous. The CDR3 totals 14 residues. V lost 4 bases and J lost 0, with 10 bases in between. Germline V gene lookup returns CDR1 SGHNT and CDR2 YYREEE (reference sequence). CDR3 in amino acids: CASSPTEMNTEAFF. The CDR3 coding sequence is TGTGCCAGCAGCCCCACTGAGATGAACACTGAAGCTTTCTTT.

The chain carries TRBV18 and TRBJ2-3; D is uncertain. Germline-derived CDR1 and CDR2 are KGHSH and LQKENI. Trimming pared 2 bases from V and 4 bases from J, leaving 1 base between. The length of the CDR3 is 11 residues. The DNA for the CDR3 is TGTGCCAGCTCACCATCAGATACGCAGTATTTT. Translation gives CASSPSDTQYF.

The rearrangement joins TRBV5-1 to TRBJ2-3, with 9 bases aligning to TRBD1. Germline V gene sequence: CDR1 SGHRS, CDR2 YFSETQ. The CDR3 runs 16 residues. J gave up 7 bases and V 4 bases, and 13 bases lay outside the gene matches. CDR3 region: CASSTVPGQGSNTQYF. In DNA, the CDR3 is TGCGCCAGCAGCACGGTACCGGGACAGGGTTCCAATACGCAGTATTTT.

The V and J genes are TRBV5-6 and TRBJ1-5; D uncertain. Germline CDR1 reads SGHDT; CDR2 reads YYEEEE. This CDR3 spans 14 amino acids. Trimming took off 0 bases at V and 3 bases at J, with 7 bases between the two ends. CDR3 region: CASSLGDTNQPQHF. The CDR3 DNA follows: TGTGCCAGCAGCTTGGGCGACACCAATCAGCCCCAGCATTTT. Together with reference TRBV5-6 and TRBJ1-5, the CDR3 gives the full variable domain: DAGVTQSPTHLIKTRGQQVTLRCSPKSGHDTVSWYQQALGQGPQFIFQYYEEEERQRGNFPDRFSGHQFPNYSSELNVNALLLGDSALYLCASSLGDTNQPQHFGDGTRLSIL.

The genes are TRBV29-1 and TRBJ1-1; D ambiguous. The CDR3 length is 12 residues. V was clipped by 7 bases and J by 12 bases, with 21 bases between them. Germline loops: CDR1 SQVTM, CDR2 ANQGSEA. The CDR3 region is CSAGRTPIDPFF. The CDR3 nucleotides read TGCAGCGCCGGAAGGACGCCCATCGACCCTTTCTTT.